Sequencing of this TCR beta chain was carried out in a study of T cells after yellow fever vaccination. This clonotype was found many times. Its antigen is not known. Findings and limits, study-wide: A minor fraction of clonotypes spanned both CD4 and CD8 compartments.

Using its own MiXCR run on the 5' RACE reads, TCRdb lists one record per CDR3 protein. The sample records 500,000 to 650,000 distinct CDR3 sequences, over 9% being singletons. The receptor was derived from a young man who received the YFV17D yellow fever vaccine. Source: PBMCs, taken on the day of the yellow fever booster vaccination.

The CDR3 reads CASSQTENTEAFF. The CDR3 nucleotides are TGCGCCAGCAGCCAGACAGAGAACACTGAAGCTTTCTTT. J is TRBJ1-1 and V is TRBV4-3; the D gene is possibly TRBD1 (5 bases). The CDR3 consists of 13 residues. With 3 bases removed from V and 1 base from J, the gap between germline ends came to 6 bases. Germline CDR1 reads LGHNA; CDR2 reads YSLEER.